These 9 T cell receptor beta chains came from one sample sequenced in a study of cytomegalovirus exposure and HLA in healthy donors. The primer mix had 60 Vbeta and 13 Jbeta primers. Method: immunoSEQ multiplex PCR; TCRdb's copy keeps in-frame clones and lacks some. This table has 150,000 or so clones, around 81% appearing once. The sequenced sample consisted of PBMCs. The receptor source for this set is a woman aged 40 to 49 in good health and CMV-seronegative.

This clone was found once. The chain couples TRBV13 to TRBJ1-1, with D maybe TRBD1 (6 bases). CDR3 length: 13 amino acids. Deletions cut 3 bases from V and 5 bases from J, with 10 bases between. CDR1 PRHDT and CDR2 FYEKMQ come from the germline V gene (reference sequence). CDR3 bases: TGTGCCAGCAGCTTTGAAGGGGGAACTGAAGCTTTCTTT. It encodes CASSFEGGTEAFF.

The chain employs TRBV6-5 and TRBJ2-4; D gene ambiguous. The CDR3 contains 15 residues. Germline V gene data show CDR1 as MNHEY and CDR2 as SVGAGI. Trimming left V 4 bases short and J 0 bases short, with 10 bases between. CDR3 loop: CASSFNKLAKNIQYF. CDR3 bases: TGTGCCAGCAGTTTTAACAAATTAGCCAAAAACATTCAGTACTTC.

This chain links TRBV30 with TRBJ2-7, with 7 bases lining up with TRBD1. Looked up from germline, CDR1 is GTSNPN and CDR2 is SVGIG (reference sequence). V trimming: 3 bases; J trimming: 4 bases; junction bases outside the gene matches: 9. CDR3 size: 14 residues. CDR3 coding DNA: TGTGCCTGGAGAGATCCGCAGGGGGTGTACGAGCAGTACTTC. As protein: CAWRDPQGVYEQYF.

The V gene is TRBV27, the J gene TRBJ2-1, with 7 positions matching TRBD2. Looked up from germline, CDR1 is MNHEY and CDR2 is SMNVEV (reference sequence). CDR3 length: 15 amino acids. J gave up 6 bases and V 1 base, and 6 bases lay outside the gene matches. CDR3 DNA sequence: TGTGCCAGCAGTTTATGGGGGGGTAGCGGCAATGAGCAGTTCTTC. It specifies CASSLWGGSGNEQFF.

J is TRBJ2-7 and V is TRBV18, with D possibly TRBD2 on 5 matching bases. The germline CDR1 and CDR2 sequences are KGHSH and LQKENI. The CDR3 is made up of 12 amino acids. With 0 bases removed from V and 6 bases from J, the gap between germline ends came to 6 bases. The CDR3: CASSPPRGEQYF. Here the CDR3 DNA reads TGTGCCAGCTCACCACCCCGGGGCGAGCAGTACTTC.

The V gene is TRBV4-2, the J gene TRBJ1-3, with unresolved D. The CDR3 extends over 17 amino acids. V was clipped by 4 bases and J by 4 bases, with 20 bases between them. The germline gives CDR1 LGHNA, CDR2 YNFKEQ. In nucleotides, the CDR3 is TGTGCCAGCAGCCCGTTCTTTTCCGGCGCGGGAGGAAACACCATATATTTT. Its translation: CASSPFFSGAGGNTIYF.

V and J are TRBV5-6 and TRBJ2-5, with a possible D match to TRBD1 (6 bases). Germline CDR1 SGHDT, CDR2 YYEEEE. This CDR3 spans 14 amino acids. V lost 3 bases and J 4 bases, leaving 13 bases between the germline ends. This CDR3 is CASSSARGGETQYF. The CDR3 nucleotides read TGTGCCAGCAGCTCAGCAAGAGGGGGAGAGACCCAGTACTTC.

The rearrangement links TRBV11-2 to TRBJ2-7; 10 positions match TRBD2. This CDR3 is built from 15 residues. V dropped 3 bases and J dropped 0; count of bases not matched to a gene: 2. CDR1 SGHAT and CDR2 FQNNGV come from the germline V gene. CDR3 amino acids: CASSFLAGDSYEQYF. The DNA of the CDR3 is TGTGCCAGCAGCTTCCTAGCGGGGGACTCCTACGAGCAGTACTTC.

The chain has TRBV5-1 and TRBJ2-1, with D uncertain. The length of the CDR3 is 14 residues. Germline assignment: CDR1 SGHRS and CDR2 YFSETQ. Trimming stripped 0 bases from V and 0 bases from J, with 4 bases between. CDR3 amino acids: CASSLANSYNEQFF. The CDR3 DNA is TGCGCCAGCAGCTTGGCCAACTCCTACAATGAGCAGTTCTTC.